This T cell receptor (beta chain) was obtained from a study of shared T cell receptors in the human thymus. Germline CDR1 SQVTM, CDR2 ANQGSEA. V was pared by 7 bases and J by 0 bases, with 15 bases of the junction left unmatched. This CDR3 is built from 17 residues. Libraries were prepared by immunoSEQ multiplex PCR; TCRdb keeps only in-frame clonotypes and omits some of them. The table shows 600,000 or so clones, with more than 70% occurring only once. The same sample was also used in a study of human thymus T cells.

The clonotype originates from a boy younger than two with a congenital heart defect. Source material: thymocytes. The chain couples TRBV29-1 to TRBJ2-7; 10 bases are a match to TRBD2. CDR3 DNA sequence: TGCAGCGCCTCAGTCCTAGCGGGAGAAGTGGGCTCCTACGAGCAGTACTTC. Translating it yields CSASVLAGEVGSYEQYF.